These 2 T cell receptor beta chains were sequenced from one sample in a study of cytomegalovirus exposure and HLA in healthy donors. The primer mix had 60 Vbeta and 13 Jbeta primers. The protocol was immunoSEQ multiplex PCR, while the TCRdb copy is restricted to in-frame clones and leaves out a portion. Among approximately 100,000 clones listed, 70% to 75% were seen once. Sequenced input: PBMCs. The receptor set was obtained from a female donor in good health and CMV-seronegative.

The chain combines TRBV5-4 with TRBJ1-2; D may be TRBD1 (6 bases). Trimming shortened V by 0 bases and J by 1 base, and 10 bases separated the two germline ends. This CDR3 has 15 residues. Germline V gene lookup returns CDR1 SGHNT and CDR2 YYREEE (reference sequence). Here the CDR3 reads CASSLATGLNYGYTF. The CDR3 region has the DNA TGTGCCAGCAGCTTGGCCACAGGGCTTAACTATGGCTACACCTTC.

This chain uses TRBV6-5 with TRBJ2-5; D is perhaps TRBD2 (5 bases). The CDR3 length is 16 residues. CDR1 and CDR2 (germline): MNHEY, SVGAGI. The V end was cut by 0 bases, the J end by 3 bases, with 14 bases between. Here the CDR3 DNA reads TGTGCCAGCAGTTACTCGAGCTACACTAGGGAAGAGACCCAGTACTTC. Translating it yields CASSYSSYTREETQYF.